This entry describes one TCR beta chain. The data originate from a study of T cell responses to AZD1222 COVID-19 vaccine. Libraries were prepared by immunoSEQ multiplex PCR; TCRdb keeps only in-frame clonotypes and omits some of them. This table has 110,000 or so clones, more than 70% appearing once. With 4 bases removed from V and 0 bases from J, the gap between germline ends came to 9 bases. This CDR3 contains 14 residues. Per the germline V gene, CDR1 is MDHEN and CDR2 is SYDVKM. The receptor comes from an adult who received the AZD1222 COVID-19 vaccine. The sample consisted of peripheral blood, taken 28 days after the second AZD1222 dose. This chain joins TRBV28 and TRBJ1-1; D gene ambiguous. The CDR3 is CASSSATVNTEAFF. The CDR3 coding sequence is TGTGCCAGCAGTTCCGCGACGGTGAACACTGAAGCTTTCTTT.